This entry describes one TCR beta chain. Its specificity is not known. Germline V gene sequence: CDR1 SGHAT, CDR2 FQNNGV. The V and J ends lost 4 bases and 0 bases respectively, with 6 bases between them. The CDR3 runs to 13 residues. The sample is drawn from a study of T cells in localized non-small cell lung cancer. Study-level findings and limits: Since sequencing was restricted to only one region of the tumor, intratumor heterogeneity remains a possibility. Compared with tumor, uninvolved adjacent lung displayed greater T cell clonality, ranking highest overall.

Here immunoSEQ multiplex PCR was the method, and the copy in TCRdb shows in-frame clones only, minus some. The profile shows 30,000 to 35,000 clones, around nine tenths of them singletons. This TCR was recovered from a woman aged 40-70 years with stage I lung adenocarcinoma. This material consisted of peripheral blood, taken before any cancer treatment. This chain links TRBV11-2 with TRBJ2-5, with D uncertain. CDR3 region: CASSSGHQETQYF. The DNA for the CDR3 is TGTGCCAGCAGCTCCGGTCACCAAGAGACCCAGTACTTC.